Below are 12 T cell receptor beta chains sequenced from a single sample in a study of T cell clones after liver transplantation. Clones were read by immunoSEQ multiplex PCR, and TCRdb kept only the in-frame ones, dropping some. The data show over 55,000 clones, around two thirds seen once. The sequenced sample was CD4+ T cells from blood, obtained at the approximately 16-month timepoint. Receptor source: a human patient who received a liver transplant. A share of the T cells may be of graft donor origin.

This sequence joins TRBV5-6 and TRBJ1-1; unclear D gene. Germline V CDR1 and CDR2: SGHDT, YYEEEE. This CDR3 spans 11 amino acids. V lost 4 bases, J lost 8 bases, and 9 bases lay in between. CDR3 nucleotides: TGTGCCAGCAGCATCGAGACGGAAGCTTTCTTT. Amino acid sequence: CASSIETEAFF.

This rearrangement joins TRBV15 to TRBJ2-1; 9 bases are shared with TRBD2. V shed 5 bases, J shed 4 bases, and the junction held 9 bases outside the gene matches. The CDR3 is 16 residues long. Germline values: CDR1 LNHNV, CDR2 YYDKDF (reference sequence). The CDR3, as DNA: TGTGCCACCAGCCCTGACACTAGCGGGCTTTACAATGAGCAGTTCTTC. This codes for CATSPDTSGLYNEQFF.

This chain links TRBV15 with TRBJ1-3, with D uncertain. The CDR3 is 16 amino acids. V lost 5 bases and J 0 bases, leaving 14 bases between the germline ends. Germline lookup yields CDR1 LNHNV and CDR2 YYDKDF (reference sequence). The CDR3 reads CATSGVDEYSGNTIYF. The DNA of the CDR3 is TGTGCCACCAGCGGGGTAGATGAGTACTCTGGAAACACCATATATTTT.

This chain joins TRBV5-4 and TRBJ2-5; perhaps TRBD1 as D (7 bases). CDR3 length equals 17 residues. The germline V and J ends were trimmed by 4 bases and 0 bases, with 19 bases remaining between them. The germline V gene encodes CDR1 SGHNT and CDR2 YYREEE (reference sequence). CDR3 region: CASSPLGGQTYQETQYF. CDR3 coding DNA: TGTGCCAGCAGCCCCCTCGGGGGACAGACCTACCAAGAGACCCAGTACTTC.

The chain uses TRBV11-2 and TRBJ2-7; no reliable D call. CDR1 is SGHAT and CDR2 is FQNNGV in the germline V gene. The CDR3 has 12 amino acids. The V end lost 0 bases, the J end lost 1 base, and 1 base lay between the germline ends. CDR3 in amino acids: CASSLESYEQYV. CDR3 sequence (DNA): TGTGCCAGCAGCTTAGAGTCCTACGAGCAGTACGTC.

The CDR3 DNA follows: TGTGCCAGCACCAGAAATTCACCCCTCCACTTT. Translated: CASTRNSPLHF. The rearrangement joins TRBV5-4 to TRBJ1-6, with D uncertain. CDR3 length: 11 residues. From germline, CDR1 is SGHNT and CDR2 YYREEE (reference sequence). V dropped 6 bases and J dropped 7 bases, with 5 bases sitting between them. The whole variable domain, filled in from reference TRBV5-4 and TRBJ1-6, reads ETGVTQSPTHLIKTRGQQVTLRCSSQSGHNTVSWYQQALGQGPQFIFQYYREEENGRGNFPPRFSGLQFPNYSSELNVNALELDDSALYLCASTRNSPLHFGNGTRLTVT.

The chain employs TRBV5-1 and TRBJ2-5; D remains ambiguous. The V and J ends lost 5 bases and 2 bases respectively, with 4 bases between them. The V gene's germline CDR1 is SGHRS and CDR2 YFSETQ. The length of the CDR3 is 11 residues. This CDR3 reads CASRVQETQYF. CDR3 coding DNA: TGCGCCAGCAGGGTACAAGAGACCCAGTACTTC.

A single count supports this clone. The gene calls are TRBV29-1 and TRBJ1-1; TRBD1 might be the D (5 bases). The ends were cut back, 4 bases at V and 10 bases at J, with 13 bases in the middle. Germline loops: CDR1 SQVTM, CDR2 ANQGSEA. The CDR3 is 11 amino acids. The CDR3 DNA sequence: TGCAGCGTTGCCGTCGGGCAGGGAGCTTTCTTT. It encodes CSVAVGQGAFF.

This chain joins TRBV10-3 and TRBJ1-2, with a possible D match to TRBD1 (6 bases). CDR1 and CDR2 (germline): ENHRY, SYGVKD. This CDR3 contains 14 residues. V was shortened by 6 bases and J by 3 bases, with 14 bases between the two germline ends. The DNA for the CDR3 is TGTGCCATCAGCTTCGGGGGGCAGGACTATGGCTACACCTTC. The encoded protein is CAISFGGQDYGYTF.

This clone was seen more than once but under ten times. The rearrangement uses TRBV2 and TRBJ1-5; possibly TRBD1 for D (6 bases). Germline lookup yields CDR1 SNHLY and CDR2 FYNNEI. The CDR3 contains 16 residues. Trimming left V 2 bases short and J 0 bases short, with 11 bases between. The CDR3 is CASSEIRQVSNQPQHF. The CDR3 DNA follows: TGTGCCAGCAGTGAAATAAGACAGGTTAGCAATCAGCCCCAGCATTTT.

This chain connects TRBV30 to TRBJ1-6; maybe TRBD1 (6 bases). The CDR3 runs to 13 residues. Trimming removed 7 bases at V and 9 bases at J, with 16 bases between. The germline V gene has CDR1 GTSNPN and CDR2 SVGIG (reference sequence). The CDR3 DNA is TGTGCCTTCTCATCACAGGGCCCTTCACCCCTCCACTTT. This sequence encodes CAFSSQGPSPLHF. The entire variable domain, with the rest obtained from reference TRBV30 and TRBJ1-6, is as follows: SQTIHQWPATLVQPVGSPLSLECTVEGTSNPNLYWYRQAAGRGLQLLFYSVGIGQISSEVPQNLSASRPQDRQFILSSKKLLLSDSGFYLCAFSSQGPSPLHFGNGTRLTVT.

The chain uses TRBV25-1 and TRBJ2-1, with 9 bases lining up with TRBD2. Looked up from germline, CDR1 is MGHDK and CDR2 is SYGVNS. The V and J ends lost 1 base and 9 bases, in that order; junction bases with no gene match: 13. The CDR3 is 17 amino acids. The CDR3 sequence is CASSEWDGRGGVGEQFF. CDR3 DNA: TGTGCCAGCAGTGAATGGGATGGCCGCGGGGGGGTTGGTGAGCAGTTCTTC.